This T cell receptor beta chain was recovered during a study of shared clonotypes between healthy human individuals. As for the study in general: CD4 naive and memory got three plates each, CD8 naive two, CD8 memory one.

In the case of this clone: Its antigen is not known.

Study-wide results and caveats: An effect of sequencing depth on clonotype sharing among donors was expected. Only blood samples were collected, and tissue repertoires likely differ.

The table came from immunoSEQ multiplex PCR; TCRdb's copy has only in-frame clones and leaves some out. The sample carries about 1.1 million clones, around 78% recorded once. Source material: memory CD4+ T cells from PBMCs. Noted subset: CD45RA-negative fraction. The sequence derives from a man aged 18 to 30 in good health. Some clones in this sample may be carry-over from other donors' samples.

Here the CDR3 DNA reads TGCGCCAGCAGCTTGGATCCAGGGGCTGCCGGGGAGCTGTTTTTT. Residues: CASSLDPGAAGELFF. The chain links TRBV5-1 to TRBJ2-2; D might be TRBD1 (6 bases). CDR3 length equals 15 residues. V was pared by 0 bases and J by 6 bases, with 12 bases between. Germline V lookup: CDR1 SGHRS, CDR2 YFSETQ.